This TCR beta chain was captured by sequencing in a study of T-cell memory formation after mild COVID-19. For the study at large: Across donors, TCR clusters were largely donor specific.

Constant-segment primers and 5'RACE yielded cDNA libraries for TCR alpha and TCR beta, each carrying sample barcodes and UMIs. MiXCR, applied by TCRdb to the 5' RACE reads, yields one record per CDR3 protein. In the table there are 50,000 to 75,000 distinct CDR3 sequences, roughly 9.9% of which are singletons. Source material: PBMCs or a T cell subset sorted from them (not recorded which). This clonotype was sampled from a man younger than 35 who had mild COVID-19 (a few samples of this study predate the infection). Cell type and time point are not known.

The CDR3: CASSSQGTSEETQYF. The CDR3 DNA is TGTGCCAGCAGTTCCCAGGGGACTAGTGAGGAGACCCAGTACTTC. The V and J genes are TRBV6-6 and TRBJ2-5; 8 bases are a match to TRBD2. CDR1 and CDR2 (germline): MNHNY, SVGAGI (reference sequence). V trimming: 4 bases; J trimming: 5 bases; junction bases outside the gene matches: 9. The CDR3 runs 15 residues.